This T cell receptor beta chain was profiled in a study of shared clonotypes between healthy human individuals. Looking at the study overall: A couple of women and three men aged 18 to 49 served as donors. General observations from the study: Read depth was anticipated to influence clonotype sharing among donors. Non-shared clonotypes had lower generation probabilities than clonotypes shared by all four sorted-subset donors. Sequencing of the sorted subsets was shown by rarefaction to be incomplete despite large depth.

This table comes from immunoSEQ multiplex PCR, and its TCRdb copy is limited to in-frame clones, with some not included. The sample shows more than 2,000,000 clones, roughly nine tenths of them seen only once. Trimming took 3 bases from V and 7 from J, leaving 10 bases between them. Germline V gene sequence: CDR1 SGHRS, CDR2 YFSETQ. The CDR3 totals 13 residues. Details on this clone: What it recognizes is unknown.

The sequence was collected from a man younger than 35 in good health. Sequenced: naive CD4+ T cells sorted from blood. As for subset: CD45RA+ positively selected. This chain connects TRBV5-1 to TRBJ2-2; D tentatively reads TRBD1 or TRBD2 (6 bases each). The CDR3 DNA is TGCGCCAGCAGCTCGCGGGACAACGGGGAGCTGTTTTTT. Amino acid sequence: CASSSRDNGELFF.